The 5 T cell receptor beta chains below come from one sample, sequenced in a study of beta chain features in type 1 diabetes. Points from the study as a whole: Type 1 diabetes patients had moderately but significantly shorter TCRB CDR3s in all four CD4+ subsets.

Their specific antigens are unknown. Of the isolated RNA, all was reverse transcribed, and so the sequenced material was expressed TCRB transcripts. The table came from immunoSEQ multiplex PCR; TCRdb's copy has only in-frame clones and leaves some out. Of more than 250,000 clones detected, 14% appear once; the ten largest clones hold 0.015% to 0.02%. The source material was naive CD4+ T cells from blood. All receptors derive from a man younger than 40 with type 1 diabetes.

This clone has just a few counts. This chain links TRBV30 with TRBJ2-5; possibly TRBD2 for D (5 bases). The germline V gene encodes CDR1 GTSNPN and CDR2 SVGIG (reference sequence). The germline V and J ends were trimmed by 0 bases and 5 bases, with 16 bases remaining between them. The CDR3 consists of 15 residues. CDR3 sequence (DNA): TGTGCCTGGAGTGTTAAAGATGCTTCGGGGGAGACCCAGTACTTC. This gives the protein CAWSVKDASGETQYF.

The rearrangement links TRBV11-2 to TRBJ2-7; possible D gene TRBD2, 5 bases. In germline, CDR1 is SGHAT, CDR2 FQNNGV. This CDR3 has 12 amino acids. The V end lost 6 bases, the J end lost 7 bases, and 13 bases lay between the germline ends. This CDR3 reads CASSPGRDEQYF. The CDR3 DNA reads as TGTGCCAGCAGTCCGGGCCGGGATGAGCAGTACTTC. Combining the CDR3 with reference TRBV11-2 and TRBJ2-7 gives the whole variable domain EAGVAQSPRYKIIEKRQSVAFWCNPISGHATLYWYQQILGQGPKLLIQFQNNGVVDDSQLPKDRFSAERLKGVDSTLKIQPAKLEDSAVYLCASSPGRDEQYFGPGTRLTVT.

A few counts support this clone. This chain links TRBV7-2 with TRBJ2-3; D is undetermined. Germline V gives CDR1 SGHTA, CDR2 FQGNSA. V was trimmed by 5 bases and J by 9 bases, leaving 12 bases between them. The CDR3 totals 12 residues. The CDR3 nucleotides are TGTGCCAGCAGCCTACAGATGGAAACGCAGTATTTT. Amino acids: CASSLQMETQYF.

The rearrangement links TRBV10-3 to TRBJ2-7; the match to TRBD1 covers 9 bases. Germline assignment: CDR1 ENHRY and CDR2 SYGVKD. V lost 4 bases, J lost 3 bases, and 4 bases stayed unmatched. This CDR3 is 14 amino acids long. CDR3 sequence: CAISGQGDGYEQYF. The CDR3 nucleotides are TGTGCCATCAGTGGACAGGGGGACGGCTACGAGCAGTACTTC.

This rearrangement joins TRBV30 to TRBJ1-5; D remains ambiguous. CDR3 length equals 14 residues. Germline values: CDR1 GTSNPN, CDR2 SVGIG (reference sequence). V was clipped by 2 bases and J by 4 bases, with 12 bases between them. The CDR3 DNA follows: TGTGCCTGGAGTACTAGGATCTCTAATCAGCCCCAGCATTTT. This encodes CAWSTRISNQPQHF.